A single sample is the source of the 28 T cell receptor beta chains below, sequenced in a study of regulatory T cells in long-lasting Graves disease. The time point: persistent/refractory GD, antithyroid drugs over 5 years with positive TRAb. PBMC-derived RNA was used for the TCR library. According to the study, TCR beta libraries were built with iRepertoire HTBI primers and CDR3-region Arm-PCR. Each CDR3 protein gets one entry after TCRdb re-called the multiplex PCR reads with MiXCR. The sample includes 450,000 or so distinct CDR3 sequences, approximately 22% of them seen just once. This material consisted of peripheral blood mononuclear cells (PBMCs), taken when the disease was refractory, from a patient treated with antithyroid drugs. The receptors derive from a female donor with Graves disease.

The table lists this clonotype with many counts. This sequence joins TRBV29-1 and TRBJ1-1; tentative D call: TRBD1 (5 bases). The CDR3 length is 12 residues. Germline V gene sequence: CDR1 SQVTM, CDR2 ANQGSEA. V was cut by 7 bases and J by 1 base, with 10 bases left in between. In nucleotides, the CDR3 is TGCAGCGGTTCCACAGGGAACACTGAAGCTTTCTTT. Protein product: CSGSTGNTEAFF.

V usage is TRBV5-6 and J usage is TRBJ2-6; perhaps D is TRBD1 or TRBD2 (5 bases each). Germline CDR1 and CDR2: SGHDT and YYEEEE. The CDR3 loop spans 15 amino acids. The V end was cut by 6 bases, the J end by 4 bases, with 14 bases between. This CDR3 reads CASTNYGAGANVLTF. The DNA for the CDR3 is TGTGCCAGCACCAATTACGGGGCCGGGGCCAACGTCCTGACTTTC.

Ten or more counts support this clonotype. V and J are TRBV6-1 and TRBJ1-5; D remains unclear. V dropped 11 bases and J dropped 2 bases, with 16 bases sitting between them. The germline V gene encodes CDR1 MNHNS and CDR2 SASEGT. This CDR3 region has 14 residues. The CDR3 DNA reads TGTGCCTCTTCCCCAGGTGACGGCAATCAGCCCCAGCATTTT. It yields the protein CASSPGDGNQPQHF.

This clonotype was seen ten or more times. This rearrangement joins TRBV6-5 to TRBJ1-4; D ambiguous. Germline CDR1 is MNHEY and CDR2 is SVGAGI. V was cut by 4 bases and J by 5 bases, with 14 bases left in between. The CDR3 covers 15 residues. Here the CDR3 reads CASSSAFVSNEKLFF. CDR3 DNA: TGTGCCAGCAGTTCCGCCTTTGTTAGCAATGAAAAACTGTTTTTT.

This clonotype was found a few times. The V and J genes are TRBV7-9 and TRBJ1-2, with 7 bases identical to TRBD1. Germline CDR1 reads SEHNR; CDR2 reads FQNEAQ (reference sequence). This CDR3 has 16 residues. V was clipped by 5 bases and J by 2 bases; unmatched bases: 11. CDR3 protein: CASSQGVTAKNYGYTF. CDR3 sequence (DNA): TGTGCCAGCAGCCAGGGGGTGACAGCAAAGAACTATGGCTACACCTTC. Supplemented by reference TRBV7-9 and TRBJ1-2, the full variable domain reads DTGVSQNPRHKITKRGQNVTFRCDPISEHNRLYWYRQTLGQGPEFLTYFQNEAQLEKSRLLSDRFSAERPKGSFSTLEIQRTEQGDSAMYLCASSQGVTAKNYGYTFGSGTRLTVV.

This clonotype turned up a few times. This chain uses TRBV20-1 with TRBJ2-7, with D unresolved. Trimming took off 5 bases at V and 2 bases at J, with 19 bases between the two ends. The CDR3 consists of 15 residues. The germline CDR1 and CDR2 sequences are DFQATT and SNEGSKA (reference sequence). CDR3 region: CSAGSLKGSTYEQYF. The CDR3 DNA follows: TGCAGTGCTGGGTCGTTGAAGGGCTCTACCTACGAGCAGTACTTC.

The table lists this clonotype with many counts. The gene calls are TRBV6-2 or TRBV6-3 and TRBJ2-7; possible D gene TRBD2, 6 bases. CDR3 length equals 15 residues. The germline gives CDR1 MNHEY, CDR2 SVGEGT. The V and J ends lost 2 bases and 2 bases respectively, with 13 bases between them. This CDR3 is CASSYGGTATYEQYF. The CDR3, as DNA: TGTGCCAGCAGTTACGGCGGGACCGCCACCTACGAGCAGTACTTC.

The chain carries TRBV2 and TRBJ2-3; 7 nucleotides align to TRBD2. Germline CDR1 reads SNHLY; CDR2 reads FYNNEI. Trimming cost V 3 bases and J 2 bases; bases outside gene matches: 2. The length of the CDR3 is 14 residues. Here the CDR3 reads CASSDAGVTDTQYF. The CDR3, as DNA: TGTGCCAGCAGTGACGCGGGGGTCACAGATACGCAGTATTTT.

This rearrangement joins TRBV3-1 to TRBJ2-7; D is unresolved. The CDR3 is 12 residues long. Germline V gene lookup returns CDR1 LGHDT and CDR2 YNNKEL (reference sequence). V lost 3 bases and J lost 2, with 5 bases in between. The CDR3 nucleotides read TGTGCCAGCAGCCAGGACCCCTACGAGCAGTACTTC. Protein: CASSQDPYEQYF.

V usage is TRBV11-1 and J usage is TRBJ1-6, with 7 bases lining up with TRBD1. The length of the CDR3 is 15 residues. The J segment lost 7 bases and the V segment lost 5 bases, leaving 8 bases of the junction unmatched. Germline V gene lookup returns CDR1 SGHAT and CDR2 FQDESV (reference sequence). The CDR3 sequence is CASSGSTGDNSPLHF. The CDR3 DNA reads as TGTGCCAGCAGCGGGAGTACAGGGGACAATTCACCCCTCCACTTT. The complete variable domain, with remaining parts taken from reference TRBV11-1 and TRBJ1-6, reads EAEVAQSPRYKITEKSQAVAFWCDPISGHATLYWYRQILGQGPELLVQFQDESVVDDSQLPKDRFSAERLKGVDSTLKIQPAELGDSAMYLCASSGSTGDNSPLHFGNGTRLTVT.

The gene calls are TRBV6-1 and TRBJ2-1; 9 nucleotides match TRBD2. Germline lookup yields CDR1 MNHNS and CDR2 SASEGT. The CDR3 contains 15 residues. Trimming took 8 bases from V and 5 from J; bases not matched to a gene: 10. CDR3 nucleotide sequence: TGTGCCAGCTCCCAAGGGATAGCGGGAGACAATGAGCAGTTCTTC. As protein: CASSQGIAGDNEQFF.

This clonotype showed up just a few times. The rearrangement uses TRBV6-1 and TRBJ1-2; possible D gene TRBD1, 5 bases. The CDR3 contains 17 residues. CDR1 MNHNS and CDR2 SASEGT come from the germline V gene. Trimming pared 7 bases from V and 2 bases from J, leaving 23 bases between. The DNA of the CDR3 is TGTGCCAGCACCGACACGGGACTCCTCGTCGACAACTATGGCTACACCTTC. Encoded protein: CASTDTGLLVDNYGYTF.

This clonotype was found many times. V usage is TRBV20-1 and J usage is TRBJ1-5; no clear D gene. V was clipped by 0 bases and J by 5 bases, with 17 bases between them. The CDR3 length is 16 residues. Germline values: CDR1 DFQATT, CDR2 SNEGSKA (reference sequence). CDR3 protein: CSARDPVTQTDQPQHF. The CDR3 coding sequence is TGCAGTGCTAGAGATCCAGTGACTCAAACTGATCAGCCCCAGCATTTT.

The gene calls are TRBV19 and TRBJ2-3; the D is unclear. The CDR3 extends over 12 amino acids. Trimming shortened V by 6 bases and J by 6 bases, and 10 bases separated the two germline ends. Germline CDR1 and CDR2: LNHDA and SQIVND (reference sequence). The CDR3 loop reads CASRGRADTQYF. CDR3 coding DNA: TGTGCCAGTAGGGGCCGCGCGGATACGCAGTATTTT. The whole variable domain, filled in from reference TRBV19 and TRBJ2-3, reads DGGITQSPKYLFRKEGQNVTLSCEQNLNHDAMYWYRQDPGQGLRLIYYSQIVNDFQKGDIAEGYSVSREKKESFPLTVTSAQKNPTAFYLCASRGRADTQYFGPGTRLTVL.

This clonotype has a count of ten or more. The chain links TRBV7-3 to TRBJ2-5, with TRBD2 matching over 8 bases. The junction had 0 bases not matched to a gene; V was cut back by 0 bases and J by 0 bases. The CDR3 sequence is 15 residues long. The germline gives CDR1 SGHTA, CDR2 FQGTGA. The CDR3 is CASSLTRGDQETQYF. In nucleotides, the CDR3 is TGTGCCAGCAGCTTAACGCGGGGGGACCAAGAGACCCAGTACTTC.

This clonotype was seen a few times. The V and J genes are TRBV4-1 and TRBJ1-1; D remains ambiguous. CDR1 and CDR2 (germline): MGHRA, YSYEKL. CDR3 length: 17 amino acids. Trimming pared 1 base from V and 2 bases from J, leaving 17 bases between. The CDR3 region has the DNA TGCGCCAGCAGCCAAGTCCAACTTGGCTGGAGTAACACTGAAGCTTTCTTT. This translates into CASSQVQLGWSNTEAFF.

The table lists this clonotype with many counts. This chain uses TRBV28 with TRBJ1-2; 10 bases match TRBD1. CDR1 and CDR2 from the germline V gene are MDHEN and SYDVKM. Trimming at V came to 2 bases and at J to 1 base, leaving 1 base not matched to a gene. This CDR3 spans 15 amino acids. CDR3 in DNA: TGTGCCAGCAGTTTAGACAGGGGGCATAACTATGGCTACACCTTC. This encodes CASSLDRGHNYGYTF.

The chain is built from TRBV28 and TRBJ2-7; 8 bases align to TRBD2. Unmatched junction bases numbered 10, after V lost 7 bases and J lost 2 bases. CDR3 size: 15 residues. Germline values: CDR1 MDHEN, CDR2 SYDVKM. CDR3 sequence (DNA): TGTGCCAGCATCGAAGGAGCGGGAGTTGCCTACGAGCAGTACTTC. Translation gives CASIEGAGVAYEQYF.

The table lists this clonotype with a few counts. CDR3 bases: TGTGCCTGGAGTGAAAGTCGACAGGTAGAGACCCAGTACTTC. Translated, it gives CAWSESRQVETQYF. The V and J genes are TRBV30 and TRBJ2-5, with D maybe TRBD1 (6 bases). Germline V lookup: CDR1 GTSNPN, CDR2 SVGIG (reference sequence). V lost 1 base and J 4 bases, leaving 13 bases between the germline ends. The CDR3 runs 14 residues. The full variable domain, its missing parts supplied by reference TRBV30 and TRBJ2-5, is SQTIHQWPATLVQPVGSPLSLECTVEGTSNPNLYWYRQAAGRGLQLLFYSVGIGQISSEVPQNLSASRPQDRQFILSSKKLLLSDSGFYLCAWSESRQVETQYFGPGTRLLVL.

This clonotype occurred a few times. This rearrangement joins TRBV6-5 to TRBJ2-1, with 8 positions matching TRBD2. CDR1 and CDR2 from the germline V gene are MNHEY and SVGAGI. Trimming took 2 bases from V and 4 from J; bases not matched to a gene: 4. The CDR3 is 15 amino acids. The CDR3 DNA is TGTGCCAGCAGTTACAGTAGCGGGACTTACAATGAGCAGTTCTTC. Amino acids: CASSYSSGTYNEQFF.

V and J are TRBV29-1 and TRBJ2-5; D perhaps matches TRBD2 (5 bases). Germline lookup yields CDR1 SQVTM and CDR2 ANQGSEA. Between the trimmed V and J ends, which lost 8 bases and 1 base, there was a span of 11 bases. The CDR3 is 12 residues long. For the CDR3, the DNA is TGCAGCACCCAAGGGAGCCAAGAGACCCAGTACTTC. Its translation: CSTQGSQETQYF.

This clonotype came up a few times. The CDR3, as DNA: TGTGCCAGCGGGTACCTGGCCGGGAACACTGAAGCTTTCTTT. This gives the protein CASGYLAGNTEAFF. This rearrangement joins TRBV6-1 to TRBJ1-1; D ambiguous. The CDR3 has 14 amino acids. Trimming cost V 8 bases and J 1 base, with 14 bases left between them. Germline values: CDR1 MNHNS, CDR2 SASEGT.

The chain couples TRBV6-1 to TRBJ1-1; D is possibly TRBD1 (5 bases). The V end was cut by 7 bases, the J end by 11 bases, with 23 bases between. The CDR3 covers 14 residues. The germline V gene encodes CDR1 MNHNS and CDR2 SASEGT. The chain's CDR3 is CASIPQRAGLRAFF. The CDR3 nucleotides read TGTGCCAGCATTCCCCAGAGGGCGGGGCTTAGGGCTTTCTTT.

This clonotype came up a few times. The chain uses TRBV19 and TRBJ1-4; D remains unclear. Trimming shortened V by 2 bases and J by 3 bases, and 4 bases separated the two germline ends. This CDR3 comprises 13 residues. Germline loops: CDR1 LNHDA, CDR2 SQIVND (reference sequence). The CDR3 region has the DNA TGTGCCAGTAGTATATCCGCTAATGAAAAACTGTTTTTT. Translated: CASSISANEKLFF.

There are a few counts of this clonotype. This rearrangement joins TRBV11-2 to TRBJ1-2; TRBD1 aligns across 8 bases. CDR1 SGHAT and CDR2 FQNNGV come from the germline V gene. This CDR3 has 15 residues. V gave up 3 bases and J gave up 1 base; unmatched junction bases: 4. CDR3 nucleotide sequence: TGTGCCAGCAGCTTCATGACAGGGGATAACTATGGCTACACCTTC. Its translation: CASSFMTGDNYGYTF.

This clonotype was recorded at least ten times. The chain employs TRBV7-2 and TRBJ2-7, with 13 bases aligning to TRBD2. V gave up 5 bases and J gave up 1 base; unmatched junction bases: 2. This CDR3 contains 15 residues. The germline V gene encodes CDR1 SGHTA and CDR2 FQGNSA. The CDR3 reads CASSPGLAGSYEQYF. The CDR3 DNA sequence: TGTGCCAGCAGCCCGGGACTAGCGGGATCCTACGAGCAGTACTTC.

At least ten counts were recorded for this clonotype. The chain joins TRBV2 to TRBJ1-3; no clear D. V lost 4 bases and J 1 base, leaving 8 bases between the germline ends. Germline assignment: CDR1 SNHLY and CDR2 FYNNEI. The CDR3 is 14 residues long. This CDR3 reads CASSVAGSGNTIYF. CDR3 sequence (DNA): TGTGCCAGCAGTGTTGCGGGGTCTGGAAACACCATATATTTT.

This clonotype was seen repeatedly, ten times or more. The rearrangement links TRBV6-1 to TRBJ2-7, with D possibly being TRBD2 (6 bases). V was trimmed by 7 bases and J by 6 bases, leaving 22 bases between them. This CDR3 has 15 residues. Germline CDR1 and CDR2: MNHNS and SASEGT. This CDR3 is CASIEFRTGGLEQYF. The CDR3 bases are TGTGCCAGCATCGAGTTTCGAACCGGGGGACTCGAGCAGTACTTC.